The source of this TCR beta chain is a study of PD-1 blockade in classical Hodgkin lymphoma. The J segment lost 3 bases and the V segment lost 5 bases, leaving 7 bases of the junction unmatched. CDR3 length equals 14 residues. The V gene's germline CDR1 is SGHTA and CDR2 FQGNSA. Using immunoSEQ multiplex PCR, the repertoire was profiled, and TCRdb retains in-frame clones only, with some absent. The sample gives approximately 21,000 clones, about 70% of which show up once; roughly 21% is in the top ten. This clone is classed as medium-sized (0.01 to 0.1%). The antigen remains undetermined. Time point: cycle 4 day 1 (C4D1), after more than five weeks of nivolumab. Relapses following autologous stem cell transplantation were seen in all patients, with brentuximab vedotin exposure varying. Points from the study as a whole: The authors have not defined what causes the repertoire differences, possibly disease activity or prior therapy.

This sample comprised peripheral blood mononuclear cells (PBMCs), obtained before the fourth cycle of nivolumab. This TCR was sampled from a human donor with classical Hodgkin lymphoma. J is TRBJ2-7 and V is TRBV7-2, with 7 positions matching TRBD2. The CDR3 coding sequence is TGTGCCAGCAGCGTCGATGGGGGGGTCTACGAGCAGTACTTC. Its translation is CASSVDGGVYEQYF.